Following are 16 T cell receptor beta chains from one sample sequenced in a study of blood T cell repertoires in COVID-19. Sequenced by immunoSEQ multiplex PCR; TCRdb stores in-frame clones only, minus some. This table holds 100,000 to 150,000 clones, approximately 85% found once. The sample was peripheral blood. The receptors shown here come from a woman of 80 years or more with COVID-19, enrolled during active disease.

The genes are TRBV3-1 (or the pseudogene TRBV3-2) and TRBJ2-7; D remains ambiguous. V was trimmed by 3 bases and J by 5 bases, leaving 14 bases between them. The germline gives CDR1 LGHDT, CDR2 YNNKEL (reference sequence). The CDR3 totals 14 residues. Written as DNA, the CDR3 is TGTGCCAGCAGCCAGTCATCTGTCGCGAACGAGCAGTACTTC. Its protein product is CASSQSSVANEQYF.

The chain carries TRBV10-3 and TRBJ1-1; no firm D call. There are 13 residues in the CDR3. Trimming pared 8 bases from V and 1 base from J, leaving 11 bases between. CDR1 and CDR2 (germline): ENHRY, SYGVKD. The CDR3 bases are TGTGCCATCCACGAACAGCAGAACACTGAAGCTTTCTTT. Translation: CAIHEQQNTEAFF.

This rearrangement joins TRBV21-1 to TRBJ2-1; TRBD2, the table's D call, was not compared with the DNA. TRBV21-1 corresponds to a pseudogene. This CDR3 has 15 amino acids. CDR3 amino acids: CASTAGTSDYNEQFF. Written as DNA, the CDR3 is TGTGCCAGCACCGCCGGGACTAGTGACTACAATGAGCAGTTCTTC.

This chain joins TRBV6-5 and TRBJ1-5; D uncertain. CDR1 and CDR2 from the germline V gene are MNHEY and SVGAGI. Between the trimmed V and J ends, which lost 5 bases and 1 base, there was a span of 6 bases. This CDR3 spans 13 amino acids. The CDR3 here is CASSRGSNQPQHF. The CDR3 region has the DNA TGTGCCAGCAGTCGAGGAAGCAATCAGCCCCAGCATTTT.

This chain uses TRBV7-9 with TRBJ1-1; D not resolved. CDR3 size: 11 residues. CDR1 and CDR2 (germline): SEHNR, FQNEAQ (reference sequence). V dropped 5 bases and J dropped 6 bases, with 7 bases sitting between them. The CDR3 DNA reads TGTGCCAGCAGCCCCCTCTCTGAAGCTTTCTTT. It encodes CASSPLSEAFF.

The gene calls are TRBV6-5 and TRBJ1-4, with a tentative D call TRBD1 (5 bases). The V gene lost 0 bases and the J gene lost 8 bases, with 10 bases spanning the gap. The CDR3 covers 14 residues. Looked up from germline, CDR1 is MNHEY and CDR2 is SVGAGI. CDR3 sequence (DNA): TGTGCCAGCAGTTACTCGGGGCTAGGGGAAAAACTGTTTTTT. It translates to CASSYSGLGEKLFF.

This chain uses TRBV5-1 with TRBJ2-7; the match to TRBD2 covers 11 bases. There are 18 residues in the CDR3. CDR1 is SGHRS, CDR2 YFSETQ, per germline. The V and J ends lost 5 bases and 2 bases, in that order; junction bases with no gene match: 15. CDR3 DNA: TGCGCCAGCAGTTATACCATAGCGGGAGGGCCTGGGGCCTACGAGCAGTACTTC. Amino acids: CASSYTIAGGPGAYEQYF.

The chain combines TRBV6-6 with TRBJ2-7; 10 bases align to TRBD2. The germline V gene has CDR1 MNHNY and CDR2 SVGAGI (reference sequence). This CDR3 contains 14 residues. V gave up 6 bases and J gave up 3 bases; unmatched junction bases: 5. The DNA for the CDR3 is TGTGCCAGCAGCCCCGCTAGCGGGAGCTACGAGCAGTACTTC. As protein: CASSPASGSYEQYF.

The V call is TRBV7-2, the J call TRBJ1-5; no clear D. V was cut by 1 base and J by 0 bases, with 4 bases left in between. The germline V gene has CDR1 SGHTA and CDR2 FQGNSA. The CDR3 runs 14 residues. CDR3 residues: CASSLGHSNQPQHF. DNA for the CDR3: TGTGCCAGCAGCTTAGGACATAGCAATCAGCCCCAGCATTTT.

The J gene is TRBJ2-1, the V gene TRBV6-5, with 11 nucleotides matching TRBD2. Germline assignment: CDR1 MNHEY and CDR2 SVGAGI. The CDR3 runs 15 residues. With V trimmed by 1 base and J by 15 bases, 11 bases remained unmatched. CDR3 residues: CASSYLVAGGPVWFF. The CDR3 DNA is TGTGCCAGCAGTTACTTAGTAGCGGGAGGGCCAGTGTGGTTCTTC.

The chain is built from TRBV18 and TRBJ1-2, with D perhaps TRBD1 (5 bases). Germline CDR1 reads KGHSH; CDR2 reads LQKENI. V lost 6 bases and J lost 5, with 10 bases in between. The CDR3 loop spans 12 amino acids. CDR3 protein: CASSPDSYGYTF. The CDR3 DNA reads TGTGCCAGCTCCCCCGACAGTTATGGCTACACCTTC.

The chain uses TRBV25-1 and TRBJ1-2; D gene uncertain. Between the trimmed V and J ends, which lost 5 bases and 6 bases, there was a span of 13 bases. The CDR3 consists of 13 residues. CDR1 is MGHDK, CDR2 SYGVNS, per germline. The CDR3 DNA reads TGTGCCAGCAGTATGAGGGTAGCGGATGGCTACACCTTC. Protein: CASSMRVADGYTF.

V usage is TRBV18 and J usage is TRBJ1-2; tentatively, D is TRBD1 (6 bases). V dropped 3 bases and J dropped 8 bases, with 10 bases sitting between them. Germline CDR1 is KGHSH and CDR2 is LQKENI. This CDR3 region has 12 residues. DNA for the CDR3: TGTGCCAGCTCACCGGGGGCGCGGGGCTACACCTTC. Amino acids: CASSPGARGYTF.

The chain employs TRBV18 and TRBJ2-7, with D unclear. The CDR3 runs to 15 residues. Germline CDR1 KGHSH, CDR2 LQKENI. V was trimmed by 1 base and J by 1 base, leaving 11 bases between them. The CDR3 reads CASSPRHGGSYEQYF. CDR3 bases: TGTGCCAGCTCACCACGTCATGGCGGATCCTACGAGCAGTACTTC.

CDR3 loop: CASWDRVREQYF. DNA of the CDR3: TGTGCCAGTTGGGACAGGGTAAGGGAGCAGTACTTC. V usage is TRBV2 and J usage is TRBJ2-7, with 9 positions matching TRBD1. The CDR3 covers 12 residues. Trimming took 9 bases from V and 7 from J; bases not matched to a gene: 7. Germline V gene data show CDR1 as SNHLY and CDR2 as FYNNEI.

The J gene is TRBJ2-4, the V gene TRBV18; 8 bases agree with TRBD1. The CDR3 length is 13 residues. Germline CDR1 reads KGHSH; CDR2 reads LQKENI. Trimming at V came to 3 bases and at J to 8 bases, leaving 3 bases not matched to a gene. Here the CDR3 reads CASSPDRGYIQYF. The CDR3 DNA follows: TGTGCCAGCTCACCCGACAGGGGATACATTCAGTACTTC.